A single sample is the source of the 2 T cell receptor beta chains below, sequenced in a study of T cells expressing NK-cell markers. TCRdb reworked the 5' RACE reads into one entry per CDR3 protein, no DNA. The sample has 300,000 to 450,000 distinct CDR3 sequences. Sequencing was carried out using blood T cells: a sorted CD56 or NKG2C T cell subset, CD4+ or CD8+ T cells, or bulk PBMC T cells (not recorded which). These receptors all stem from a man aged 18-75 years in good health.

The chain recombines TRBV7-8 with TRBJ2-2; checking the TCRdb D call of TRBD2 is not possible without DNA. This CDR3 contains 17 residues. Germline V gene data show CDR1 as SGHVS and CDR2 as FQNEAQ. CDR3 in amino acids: CASSFGGGSSGAGELFF.

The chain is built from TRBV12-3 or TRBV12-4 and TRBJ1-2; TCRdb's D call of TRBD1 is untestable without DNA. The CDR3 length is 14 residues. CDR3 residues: CASSFKSGTSGYTF.